These T cell receptor beta chains were read from a single sample in a study of T cell responses to AZD1222 COVID-19 vaccine. The data were produced by immunoSEQ multiplex PCR, yet TCRdb's version contains in-frame clones alone and is incomplete. The data contain more than 95,000 clones, 93% of them seen just once; the ten biggest clones take up 4.5% to 5%. Sample: peripheral blood, taken on day 0 of AZD1222 vaccination. The receptors here all came from an adult in good health. Each CDR3 is given with its conserved first and last residue. A D gene is named only where the DNA matches it firmly.

TRBV6-5,.,TRBJ2-7,CASTPPFQGPSIF,TGTGCCAGCACGCCCCCCTTTCAGGGCCCCTCGATCTTC
TRBV7-9,.,TRBJ1-2,CASSLEQGSYGYTF,TGTGCCAGCAGCTTAGAACAGGGTAGCTATGGCTACACCTTC
TRBV27,TRBD2,TRBJ2-1,CASSLSALPTSGSDNEQFF,TGTGCCAGCAGTTTATCCGCCCTCCCTACTAGCGGGAGTGACAATGAGCAGTTCTTC
TRBV5-1,TRBD2,TRBJ2-1,CASGSFSGLAGIVF,TGCGCCAGCGGAAGCTTTTCGGGACTAGCGGGAATTGTCTTC
TRBV6-5,TRBD2,TRBJ2-5,CASSLPGRVETQYF,TGTGCCAGCAGTTTGCCAGGGAGGGTAGAGACCCAGTACTTC
TRBV3-1/TRBV3-2,TRBD1,TRBJ2-5,CASSQGGTGARTAQYF,TGTGCCAGCAGCCAAGGGGGGACAGGGGCCCGGACGGCCCAGTACTTC
TRBV19,.,TRBJ2-3,CASSVSSGVTDTQYF,TGTGCCAGTAGTGTCAGTTCGGGGGTCACAGATACGCAGTATTTT
TRBV5-1,.,TRBJ1-1,CASSLSPRENTEAFF,TGCGCCAGCAGCCTTTCGCCGAGGGAGAACACTGAAGCTTTCTTT
TRBV20-1,.,TRBJ1-1,CSASVVLDTEAFF,TGCAGTGCTAGTGTGGTTCTGGACACTGAAGCTTTCTTT
TRBV2,TRBD1,TRBJ2-1,CASSEKGQGANEQFF,TGTGCCAGCAGCGAGAAGGGACAGGGGGCTAATGAGCAGTTCTTC
TRBV6-6,.,TRBJ2-7,CASSSSPDPYEQYF,TGTGCCAGCAGTTCCTCCCCGGACCCTTACGAGCAGTACTTC
TRBV13,.,TRBJ2-5,CASSFSRTVSETQYF,TGTGCCAGCAGCTTTTCCAGGACAGTATCAGAGACCCAGTACTTC
TRBV2,.,TRBJ1-1,CASSETVRTEAFF,TGTGCCAGCAGTGAAACTGTTAGGACTGAAGCTTTCTTT